The rows below give T cell receptor beta chains drawn from one sample of a study of PD-1 blockade in classical Hodgkin lymphoma. The method was immunoSEQ multiplex PCR; TCRdb's version includes in-frame clones alone and lacks a portion of them. The repertoire consists of just over 60,000 clones, with around 88% occurring once and the leading ten covering approximately 12%. The source material was peripheral blood mononuclear cells (PBMCs), sampled at baseline. Every receptor here comes from a human donor with classical Hodgkin lymphoma. Each CDR3 is given with its conserved first and last residue. D genes are given only for firm matches. The size entry is marked missing in some rows and otherwise reads once, few, many or a size class.

NA | TRBJ2-6 | TRBV7-6 | NA | TGTGCCAGCAGCTTTTCAGCTGGGGCCAACGTCCTGACTTTC | CASSFSAGANVLTF
TRBD2 | TRBJ2-3 | TRBV7-9 | NA | TGTGCCAGCAGCTCTCTAGCGGGGGCCGCCGATACGCAGTATTTT | CASSSLAGAADTQYF
NA | TRBJ2-2 | TRBV6-5 | NA | TGTGCCAGCAGTTCTGGGGCGGGGAGGAACACCGGGGAGCTGTTTTTT | CASSSGAGRNTGELFF
TRBD1 | TRBJ1-4 | TRBV5-8 | NA | TGTGCCAGCAGCGCCGGGACAGCCTCTACCGAAAAACTGTTTTTT | CASSAGTASTEKLFF
NA | TRBJ1-4 | TRBV5-6 | NA | TGTGCCAGCACCGTGCGGGGGGTTGGGGATGAAAAACTGTTTTTT | CASTVRGVGDEKLFF
TRBD1 | TRBJ2-7 | TRBV7-6 | NA | TGTGCCAGCAGCTTCAAACTCTCAGGGGGTGAGCAGTACTTC | CASSFKLSGGEQYF
NA | TRBJ2-6 | TRBV4-1 | NA | TGCGCCAGCAGCCAAGAGCGAGGGTCCGGGGCCAACGTCCTGACTTTC | CASSQERGSGANVLTF
NA | TRBJ1-1 | TRBV11-3 | once | TGTGCCAGCAGCTCTTATGGGAATAATGAAGCTTTCTTT | CASSSYGNNEAFF
NA | TRBJ1-2 | TRBV5-1 | NA | TGCGCCAGCAGAACCGGTACAGGGAACTATGGCTACACCTTC | CASRTGTGNYGYTF
NA | TRBJ2-5 | TRBV28 | NA | TGTGCCAGCTGGGGCGGTGCAGAAGAGACCCAGTACTTC | CASWGGAEETQYF
TRBD2 | TRBJ2-4 | TRBV5-4 | NA | TGTGCCAGCAGCTTGGACGGGGGGGTTCGGGACATTCAGTACTTC | CASSLDGGVRDIQYF
NA | TRBJ2-5 | TRBV6-1 | NA | TGTGCCAGCAGTGACCCCCAGGGGAGAGAGACCCAGTACTTC | CASSDPQGRETQYF
NA | TRBJ2-5 | TRBV5-1 | NA | TGCGCCAGCAGCTTGGCAGGGGGGGTACGAGAGACCCAGTACTTC | CASSLAGGVRETQYF